This record covers a single T cell receptor (beta chain). Its antigen is not identified. The data derive from a study of T cell responses to AZD1222 COVID-19 vaccine. Background on the study: Doses given second, at about 4 or about 12 weeks, were pooled. Study-wide results and limits: Spike-specific TCR breadth and depth went up after people got two AZD1222 doses.

Libraries were prepared by immunoSEQ multiplex PCR; TCRdb keeps only in-frame clonotypes and omits some of them. The repertoire has about 130,000 clones, 80% to 90% of them found once; the top ten carry roughly 8%. The CDR3 covers 14 residues. Germline V gene lookup returns CDR1 LNHDA and CDR2 SQIVND (reference sequence). V lost 11 bases to trimming and J lost 1 base, with 18 bases between them. The source material was peripheral blood, sampled on day 0 of AZD1222 vaccination. The genes are TRBV19 and TRBJ2-7, with a possible D match to TRBD1 (5 bases). This TCR came from an adult in good health. Here the CDR3 reads CAVFRVVTSYEQYF. CDR3 DNA: TGTGCCGTCTTCAGGGTCGTTACTTCCTACGAGCAGTACTTC.